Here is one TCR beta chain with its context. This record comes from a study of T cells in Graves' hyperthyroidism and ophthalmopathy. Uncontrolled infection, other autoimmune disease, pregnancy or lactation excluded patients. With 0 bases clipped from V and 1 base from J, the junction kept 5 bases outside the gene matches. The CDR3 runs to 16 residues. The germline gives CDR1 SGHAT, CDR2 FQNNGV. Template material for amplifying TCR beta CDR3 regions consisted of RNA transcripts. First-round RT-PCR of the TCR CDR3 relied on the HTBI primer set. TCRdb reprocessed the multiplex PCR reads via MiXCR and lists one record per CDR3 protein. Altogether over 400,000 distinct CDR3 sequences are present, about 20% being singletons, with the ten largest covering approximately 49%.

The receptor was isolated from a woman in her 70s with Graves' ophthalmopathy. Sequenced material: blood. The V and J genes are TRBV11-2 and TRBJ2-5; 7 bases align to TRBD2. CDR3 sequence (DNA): TGTGCCAGCAGCTTAGATCCCGGACTAGGCCAAGAGACCCAGTACTTC. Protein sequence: CASSLDPGLGQETQYF.